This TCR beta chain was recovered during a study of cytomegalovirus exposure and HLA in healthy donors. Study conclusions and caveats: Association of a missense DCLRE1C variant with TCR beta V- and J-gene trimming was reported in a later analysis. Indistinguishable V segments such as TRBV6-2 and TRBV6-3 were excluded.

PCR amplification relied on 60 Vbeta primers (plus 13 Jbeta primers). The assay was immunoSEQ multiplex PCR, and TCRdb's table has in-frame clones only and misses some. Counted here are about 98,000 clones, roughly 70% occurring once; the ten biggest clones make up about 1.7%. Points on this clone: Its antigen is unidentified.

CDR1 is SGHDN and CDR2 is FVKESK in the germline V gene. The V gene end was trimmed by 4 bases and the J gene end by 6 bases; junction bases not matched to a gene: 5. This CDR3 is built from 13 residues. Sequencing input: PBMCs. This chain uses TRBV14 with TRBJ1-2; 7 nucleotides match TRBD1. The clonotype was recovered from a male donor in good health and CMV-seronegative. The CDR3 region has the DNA TGTGCCAGCAGCCGTCGGGACAGCCATGGCTACACCTTC. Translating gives CASSRRDSHGYTF. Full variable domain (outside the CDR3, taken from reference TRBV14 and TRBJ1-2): EAGVTQFPSHSVIEKGQTVTLRCDPISGHDNLYWYRRVMGKEIKFLLHFVKESKQDESGMPNNRFLAERTGGTYSTLKVQPAELEDSGVYFCASSRRDSHGYTFGSGTRLTVV.